This T cell receptor (beta chain) appears in the sequencing data of a study of OX40 agonist ivuxolimab in advanced cancers. In the study overall: Patients were given ivuxolimab, an antibody that agonizes OX40 (CD134). Patients with hepatocellular carcinoma, melanoma, renal cell or head and neck cancer made up the dose-escalation patients. Of mixed ages from about 20 to 80 and averaging roughly 66 years, the group was around 78% male.

Baseline was the first blood sampling point, followed by cycle 4 day 1 and cycle 7 day 1. Repertoires were generated with immunoSEQ multiplex PCR, while TCRdb's copy carries only in-frame clones and drops some. The profile covers some 68,000 clones, with more than 85% appearing a single time and 1.1% taken by the ten largest. Germline values: CDR1 MDHEN, CDR2 SYDVKM. CDR3 length: 14 amino acids. Trimming took 5 bases from V and 4 from J, leaving 12 bases between them. The J gene is TRBJ2-1, the V gene TRBV28, with D unclear. This sequence originates from an adult with an advanced solid tumor such as melanoma, head and neck, liver or kidney cancer. Source: CD4+ or CD8+ T cells sorted from blood, taken in a trial of the OX40 agonist ivuxolimab. CDR3 bases: TGTGCCAGCAGTGTCGGGCAGCCATACAATGAGCAGTTCTTC. The encoded protein is CASSVGQPYNEQFF. The variable domain in full, with the rest retrieved from reference TRBV28 and TRBJ2-1, is DVKVTQSSRYLVKRTGEKVFLECVQDMDHENMFWYRQDPGLGLRLIYFSYDVKMKEKGDIPEGYSVSREKKERFSLILESASTNQTSMYLCASSVGQPYNEQFFGPGTRLTVL.